This TCR beta chain was profiled in a study of vaccination and CD4 T cells after COVID-19 (dated by TCRdb to between 2021 and 2024). Notes on the research overall: Six males and four females were included in the convalescent cohort, with two Hispanic individuals, seven Caucasians, two Asians and one multiracial person represented. Post-COVID blood samples from convalescent patients were collected a median of roughly 100 days after diagnosis, with a range of 35 to 161 days. The cultures were stimulated with overlapping spike peptide pools from SARS-CoV-2 and from the common cold coronaviruses HCoV-NL63, HCoV-OC43 and HCoV-229E. Post-vaccine blood samples were taken a median of about 70 days after the second vaccine dose, with a range of roughly 14 to 241 days. Participants got two doses of the Pfizer-BioNTech BNT162b2 vaccine (n=8) or two doses of the Moderna mRNA-1273 vaccine (n=2). Control cultures received a CEFX viral epitope pool as the positive control, an HIV-1 Nef peptide pool as the negative control, or no peptide. In roughly 10 COVID-19 convalescent patients and 4 infection-naive healthy vaccine recipients, the spike-specific CD4+ TCR repertoire before mRNA vaccination was compared with the repertoire after mRNA vaccination. What the authors observed across the whole study: Although the median number of SARS-CoV-2-reactive clonotypes went up from roughly 20 after infection to around 39 after vaccination, the increase was not significant. The study included relatively few convalescent patients and did not analyze early timepoints after natural infection. Among the post-vaccine SARS-CoV-2-reactive clones in convalescent patients, a median about 86% showed up only after vaccination, which suggests vaccine-specific priming. Of the vaccine-specific clones in convalescent patients, 304 of 307, or nearly all, reacted only to SARS-CoV-2 spike and did not cross-react with common cold coronaviruses.

The method was PCR. DNA from cultured CD4+ T cells was subjected to TCR sequencing with the Oncomine TCR Beta short-read assay at the Johns Hopkins FTIC core. Genomic DNA was extracted from the cultured CD4+ T cells with the QIAamp micro DNA kit. The Oncomine TCR Beta libraries from cultured CD4+ T cells were pooled using unique dual indexes and then sequenced on an Illumina iSeq 100. As for the original processing: Non-productive sequences were removed, and CDR3s not starting with C, not ending with F or W, or shorter than 7 amino acids were discarded. Antigen-specific clonotypes were identified using the MANAFEST web application through comparison of peptide-stimulated wells with reference and other culture wells. For a clone to be called positive, the clone needed an FDR below 0.05, an odds ratio above 5, and a productive frequency above 0.1% in at least two of three replicate wells. Cross-reactive clonotypes were defined as significantly expanded in both SARS-CoV-2 spike wells and at least one common cold coronavirus spike condition. Using R version 3.6.1, CDR3 homology was evaluated through Levenshtein distances (stringdist) along with unrooted phylogenetic trees (ape). TCRdb cleaned the public reads at Q25 with fastp, built clones with MiXCR and kept in-frame beta chains. One record per CDR3 amino acid sequence lists the most common genes and DNA. These V and J calls are TCRdb output, not the study's own analysis. A total of approximately 24,000 distinct CDR3 sequences appear in this sample, around 64% of them only once. About a fifth of the sample is taken by the ten largest.

The label giving this sample's treatment or condition can be read as: roughly 10-day PBMC culture with coronavirus spike peptide pools or control peptides (ViraFEST assay). To expand antigen-specific T cells with peptide pools and then pick out the expanded clonotypes through TCR sequencing, the study relied on the ViraFEST assay. Negative nucleocapsid antibody tests taken both before and after vaccination confirmed that the healthy vaccine recipients had no prior SARS-CoV-2 infection. Each well held roughly 2 million PBMCs cultured in IMDM containing roughly 5% human AB serum and around 10 IU/ml IL-2, with 7.5 to 10 ug/ml peptide pools added. On days 3 and 7, half of the culture medium was replaced with fresh IL-2-containing medium. Once the cells had been in culture for roughly 10 days, the EasySep CD4+ T cell isolation kit was used to isolate CD4+ T cells by negative selection. Ficoll-Paque Plus gradient centrifugation was used to isolate PBMCs from whole blood, and the isolated PBMCs were then either used fresh or cryopreserved at -140C. Triplicate wells were generally used for each culture condition.

In the case of this clonotype: Its antigen target is currently unknown. Per-base qualities were not stored, and no clone one base away is much larger.

This sequence was found in a human donor who received a COVID-19 vaccine. This specimen was CD4+ T cells from blood, cultured in vitro, taken after SARS-CoV-2 vaccination.

The CDR3 here reads CASSSPGNTIYF. The nucleotide sequence is given as TGTGCCAGCAGCTCTCCTGGAAACACCATATATTTT. This chain is built from TRBV11-2 and TRBJ1-3, with the D gene call left open. The germline V gene gives CDR1 as SGHAT and CDR2 as FQNNGV. The trim is 4 bases for V and 2 bases for J, with a gap of 3 bases between the germline ends. The CDR3 covers 12 residues, taking in both the cysteine and the phenylalanine. Just the 36-base CDR3 DNA is kept, in frame starting at base 1.